This T cell receptor beta chain was retrieved from a study of T cells in localized non-small cell lung cancer. Notes on the study in general: Clonality of T cells reached its maximum in uninvolved adjacent lung, surpassing tumor. Owing to sequencing of a solitary tumor region, heterogeneity cannot be discounted. Greater blood T cell density accompanied longer overall survival. A median of about 58 of the top 100 tumor clones appeared in adjacent lung, which was paired and uninvolved.

A word on this clone: Its specificity is not known.

Germline loops: CDR1 SGDLS, CDR2 YYNGEE. This CDR3 comprises 17 residues. V shed 3 bases, J shed 4 bases, and the junction held 12 bases outside the gene matches. Libraries were prepared by immunoSEQ multiplex PCR; TCRdb keeps only in-frame clonotypes and omits some of them. This sample has roughly 48,000 clones, with roughly 80% found just once. The TCR originated in a woman aged 35-70 years with stage II lung adenocarcinoma. The sample in question was PBMCs, obtained before any cancer treatment. The chain couples TRBV9 to TRBJ2-1; TRBD2 matches 8 bases. CDR3 DNA: TGTGCCAGCAGCGCCACCTCCGCGGGGGGACCATACAATGAGCAGTTCTTC. It encodes CASSATSAGGPYNEQFF.